This section outlines one T cell receptor (beta chain) sequence together with its context. The CDR3 is made up of 14 amino acids. Trimming took 6 bases from V and 7 from J, leaving 19 bases between them. Germline CDR1 is DFQATT and CDR2 is SNEGSKA (reference sequence). A single record per CDR3 protein comes from TCRdb applying MiXCR to the multiplex PCR reads. The sample contains 20,000 to 25,000 distinct CDR3 sequences, 68% of which appear only once. This specimen belongs to a study of breast tumors, draining lymph nodes, adjacent tissues. V gene TRBV20-1 combines with J gene TRBJ1-5; tentative D call: TRBD1 (6 bases). The specimen sequenced was tumor-adjacent breast tissue. This TCR came from a female donor with breast cancer. Some clones in this sample may be carry-over from other donors' samples. CDR3 sequence: CSAVEGGARQPQHF. Here the CDR3 DNA reads TGCAGTGCGGTTGAGGGGGGCGCGAGGCAGCCCCAGCATTTT.